Following are 26 T cell receptor beta chains from one sample sequenced in a study of blood T cells in healthy people across ages. Primed by a sample-barcoded 5' primer and a J-beta primer mix, a second PCR proceeded for 7 to 11 cycles. TCRdb used MiXCR to reprocess the 5' RACE reads, holding one entry per CDR3 protein. The sample has 1.5 million to 2 million distinct CDR3 sequences, 30% to 40% seen once. The material sequenced was blood. The source is a woman in her twenties or thirties in good health.

This clonotype was detected only a few times. The chain combines TRBV5-1 with TRBJ2-7, with D possibly TRBD1 on 5 matching bases. CDR1 and CDR2 from the germline V gene are SGHRS and YFSETQ. Trimming shortened V by 2 bases and J by 2 bases, and 8 bases separated the two germline ends. This CDR3 is 13 amino acids long. The CDR3 DNA follows: TGCGCCAGCAGCTTCGACAGCGCCTACGAGCAGTACTTC. Translation gives CASSFDSAYEQYF.

This clonotype was picked up many times. This chain joins TRBV4-1 and TRBJ2-5; TRBD1 matches 9 bases. Germline V gene sequence: CDR1 MGHRA, CDR2 YSYEKL. The V gene end was trimmed by 3 bases and the J gene end by 5 bases; junction bases not matched to a gene: 7. The CDR3 sequence is 15 residues long. The CDR3 DNA follows: TGCGCCAGCAGCCAGGACAGGGGCGCACCCGAGACCCAGTACTTC. It translates to CASSQDRGAPETQYF.

This clonotype appeared many times. The chain is built from TRBV7-2 and TRBJ1-4; 9 nucleotides align to TRBD1. The CDR3 extends over 13 amino acids. V was pared by 4 bases and J by 8 bases, with 2 bases of the junction left unmatched. Germline V gene data show CDR1 as SGHTA and CDR2 as FQGNSA. The CDR3 sequence: CASSSGTGEKLFF. The CDR3 DNA reads TGTGCCAGCAGCTCCGGGACAGGGGAAAAACTGTTTTTT.

Worth noting for this clonotype: One end of the junction does not line up with germline, which may come from a read error. The V call is TRBV28, the J call TRBJ1-5; TRBD1 matches at 9 bases. Per germline, CDR1 MDHEN and CDR2 SYDVKM. This CDR3 has 15 amino acids. The CDR3 here is CASSFWGQGGQPQHF. In nucleotides, the CDR3 is TGTGCCAGTAGTTTCTGGGGACAGGGCGGACAGCCCCAGCATTTT.

This clonotype was recorded at least ten times. The chain joins TRBV6-6 to TRBJ2-7; D possibly uses TRBD1 or TRBD2 (6 bases each). This CDR3 comprises 13 residues. Trimming shortened V by 6 bases and J by 9 bases, and 18 bases separated the two germline ends. Per germline, CDR1 MNHNY and CDR2 SVGAGI (reference sequence). The DNA for the CDR3 is TGTGCCAGCAGCCAAGGGGGGTGGACGGGGCAGTACTTC. Translation: CASSQGGWTGQYF.

With respect to this clonotype: A read error may be the cause here, since a much bigger clone is one base away. The missing conserved phenylalanine or tryptophan at the end of this CDR3 makes a read error likely. CDR3 residues: CSASDRENEQYS. The CDR3 DNA is TGCAGTGCTTCGGACAGGGAGAACGAGCAGTACTCC. The chain joins TRBV20-1 to TRBJ2-7, with 8 bases identical to TRBD1. The germline gives CDR1 DFQATT, CDR2 SNEGSKA (reference sequence). The CDR3 is 12 residues long. Unmatched junction bases numbered 5, after V lost 5 bases and J lost 5 bases.

This clonotype was observed a single time. In nucleotides, the CDR3 is TGTGCCAGCAGCTTTGCAGCGCACTATGGCTACACCTTC. Protein sequence: CASSFAAHYGYTF. The chain joins TRBV11-1 to TRBJ1-2; D uncertain. V was cut by 3 bases and J by 3 bases, with 8 bases left in between. This CDR3 has 13 residues. Germline V gives CDR1 SGHAT, CDR2 FQDESV (reference sequence). Together with reference TRBV11-1 and TRBJ1-2, the CDR3 gives the full variable domain: EAEVAQSPRYKITEKSQAVAFWCDPISGHATLYWYRQILGQGPELLVQFQDESVVDDSQLPKDRFSAERLKGVDSTLKIQPAELGDSAMYLCASSFAAHYGYTFGSGTRLTVV.

This rearrangement joins TRBV5-1 to TRBJ1-1; weak D call: TRBD1 (5 bases). The CDR3 totals 15 residues. Per the germline V gene, CDR1 is SGHRS and CDR2 is YFSETQ. The germline V and J ends were trimmed by 0 bases and 1 base, with 10 bases remaining between them. DNA of the CDR3: TGCGCCAGCAGCTTGGCACTCGGGACGAACACTGAAGCTTTCTTT. This codes for CASSLALGTNTEAFF. Drawing the rest from reference TRBV5-1 and TRBJ1-1, the complete variable domain is KAGVTQTPRYLIKTRGQQVTLSCSPISGHRSVSWYQQTPGQGLQFLFEYFSETQRNKGNFPGRFSGRQFSNSRSEMNVSTLELGDSALYLCASSLALGTNTEAFFGQGTRLTVV.

This clonotype was found many times. This chain links TRBV10-3 with TRBJ2-7; a weak D match, TRBD1 (5 bases). The germline gives CDR1 ENHRY, CDR2 SYGVKD. The CDR3 has 14 amino acids. V lost 10 bases and J 3 bases, leaving 19 bases between the germline ends. The CDR3 sequence: CATTPGIAFYEQYF. The CDR3 DNA reads TGTGCCACTACCCCAGGGATAGCCTTCTACGAGCAGTACTTC.

Of note for this clonotype: Compared with germline, one end of the junction differs, possibly owing to a read error. The chain recombines TRBV3-1 with TRBJ2-7; the match to TRBD2 covers 10 bases. The end of the DNA fits TRBJ2-5 better, so the J call may be wrong. The germline V gene has CDR1 LGHDT and CDR2 YNNKEL (reference sequence). The CDR3 totals 16 residues. The CDR3 nucleotides read TGTGCCAGTAGCCAAGAGTCGAGCGGGAGGGGGGAGACCCAGTACTTC. Residues: CASSQESSGRGETQYF.

The chain joins TRBV2 to TRBJ2-7, with 14 bases identical to TRBD2. The CDR3 loop spans 20 amino acids. V lost 2 bases to trimming and J lost 10 bases; unmatched junction nucleotides: 22. Germline V CDR1 and CDR2: SNHLY, FYNNEI. In DNA form, the CDR3 reads TGTGCCAGCAGTGAATTTAAATCATGGGGACTAGCGGGGGTTCTGGAGGCCCAGTACTTC. Its translation is CASSEFKSWGLAGVLEAQYF.

This clonotype was recorded a few times. This chain's CDR3 is CASSHPGLYEQYF. The CDR3 DNA reads as TGTGCCAGCAGCCATCCGGGACTCTACGAGCAGTACTTC. J is TRBJ2-7 and V is TRBV7-8, with D perhaps TRBD2 (6 bases). V was pared by 5 bases and J by 3 bases, with 11 bases between. There are 13 residues in the CDR3. The germline V gene encodes CDR1 SGHVS and CDR2 FQNEAQ. The entire variable domain, with the rest obtained from reference TRBV7-8 and TRBJ2-7, is as follows: GAGVSQSPRYKVAKRGQDVALRCDPISGHVSLFWYQQALGQGPEFLTYFQNEAQLDKSGLPSDRFFAERPEGSVSTLKIQRTQQEDSAVYLCASSHPGLYEQYFGPGTRLTVT.

This clonotype was observed a few times. The chain couples TRBV5-1 to TRBJ2-3; possible D gene TRBD1, 5 bases. Trimming pared 0 bases from V and 2 bases from J, leaving 13 bases between. CDR3 length: 16 residues. Germline values: CDR1 SGHRS, CDR2 YFSETQ. The CDR3 spells CASSLDGHTNTDTQYF. The CDR3 nucleotides read TGCGCCAGCAGCTTGGATGGACACACGAACACAGATACGCAGTATTTT.

The gene calls are TRBV20-1 and TRBJ1-2; D perhaps matches TRBD1 (5 bases). Germline CDR1 DFQATT, CDR2 SNEGSKA (reference sequence). The CDR3 runs to 12 residues. Trimming left V 5 bases short and J 0 bases short, with 7 bases between. CDR3 residues: CSAGQSNYGYTF. CDR3 bases: TGCAGTGCTGGACAATCTAACTATGGCTACACCTTC.

The chain employs TRBV24-1 and TRBJ1-2, with D possibly TRBD1 on 5 matching bases. V lost 7 bases, J lost 3 bases, and 11 bases lay in between. The CDR3 runs to 13 residues. Germline loops: CDR1 KGHDR, CDR2 SFDVKD. The CDR3 spells CATRGGDYYGYTF. The DNA for the CDR3 is TGTGCCACCAGGGGGGGTGATTACTATGGCTACACCTTC.

Turning to this clonotype: One end of the junction is discordant with germline, which a read error may explain. The chain couples TRBV10-3 to TRBJ2-2; 9 bases fit TRBD1. From germline, CDR1 is ENHRY and CDR2 SYGVKD. The CDR3 runs to 16 residues. The CDR3 nucleotides are TGTGCCATCAGGGAGTCCGGGACAGGGCGAACCGGGGAGCTGTTTTTT. Encoded protein: CAIRESGTGRTGELFF.

This clonotype showed up just once. This rearrangement joins TRBV18 to TRBJ1-3; tentative D call: TRBD1 (6 bases). CDR1 and CDR2 from the germline V gene are KGHSH and LQKENI. V was cut by 3 bases and J by 3 bases, with 12 bases left in between. CDR3 length: 15 amino acids. The CDR3: CASSPDSSVGNTIYF. CDR3 in DNA: TGTGCCAGCTCACCGGACAGCTCGGTTGGAAACACCATATATTTT.

This clonotype was recorded a few times. The chain has TRBV20-1 and TRBJ2-7; D gene unclear. Germline CDR1 and CDR2: DFQATT and SNEGSKA (reference sequence). The CDR3 spans 12 residues. V lost 0 bases to trimming and J lost 2 bases, with 5 bases between them. CDR3 bases: TGCAGTGCTAGAGATCCCCCCTACGAGCAGTACTTC. Protein product: CSARDPPYEQYF.

This clonotype showed up many times. The gene calls are TRBV7-2 and TRBJ2-3; 8 bases align to TRBD1. CDR1 is SGHTA and CDR2 is FQGNSA in the germline V gene. The CDR3 is 15 amino acids. Germline trimming cut 3 bases from V and 3 bases from J; bases unmatched to any gene: 5. Written as DNA, the CDR3 is TGTGCCAGCAGCTTCCTTGGACAGGGAACAGATACGCAGTATTTT. This sequence encodes CASSFLGQGTDTQYF.

The chain is built from TRBV28 and TRBJ1-2; TRBD1 matches at 9 bases. Trimming took 5 bases from V and 5 from J; bases not matched to a gene: 12. CDR3 length: 16 amino acids. Germline V lookup: CDR1 MDHEN, CDR2 SYDVKM. CDR3 in amino acids: CASSLATGGPGYGYTF. The CDR3 DNA reads as TGTGCCAGCAGTCTTGCGACAGGGGGTCCCGGGTATGGCTACACCTTC.

The CDR3 spells CASSYMSGGFSGANVLTF. As DNA, the CDR3 is TGTGCCAGCAGTTATATGAGCGGGGGATTCTCTGGGGCCAACGTCCTGACTTTC. The rearrangement uses TRBV6-5 and TRBJ2-6; TRBD2 matches at 8 bases. The CDR3 has 18 amino acids. Germline CDR1 reads MNHEY; CDR2 reads SVGAGI. The trim removed 3 bases at V and 0 bases at J, leaving 7 bases unmatched.

The rearrangement uses TRBV4-2 and TRBJ2-3; D might be TRBD2 (5 bases). The CDR3 extends over 14 amino acids. Germline values: CDR1 LGHNA, CDR2 YNFKEQ. V was clipped by 4 bases and J by 2 bases, with 10 bases between them. CDR3 in amino acids: CASSLEEATDTQYF. CDR3 DNA sequence: TGTGCCAGCAGCCTGGAGGAGGCCACAGATACGCAGTATTTT.

A few counts support this clonotype. V is TRBV20-1 and J is TRBJ2-3; D gene unclear. Germline V CDR1 and CDR2: DFQATT, SNEGSKA (reference sequence). V was trimmed by 6 bases and J by 2 bases, leaving 18 bases between them. The CDR3 extends over 15 amino acids. CDR3 sequence reads: CSAPFIAVSTDTQYF. CDR3 DNA: TGCAGTGCCCCATTCATAGCTGTTTCCACAGATACGCAGTATTTT.

This clonotype has ten or more counts. The rearrangement joins TRBV4-1 to TRBJ2-7, with D possibly matching TRBD1 (5 bases). The V end was cut by 3 bases, the J end by 0 bases, with 9 bases between. This CDR3 is 14 amino acids long. Germline V gene lookup returns CDR1 MGHRA and CDR2 YSYEKL. The CDR3 is CASSHQDSSYEQYF. CDR3 in DNA: TGCGCCAGCAGCCATCAAGACAGCTCCTACGAGCAGTACTTC.

The V and J genes are TRBV28 and TRBJ2-7; D not certain. V shed 6 bases and J shed 2 bases, with 14 bases lying between them. Germline values: CDR1 MDHEN, CDR2 SYDVKM. The CDR3 has 14 amino acids. CDR3 protein: CASSEETPTYEQYF. The DNA of the CDR3 is TGTGCCAGCAGCGAAGAGACCCCTACCTACGAGCAGTACTTC.

The chain uses TRBV24-1 and TRBJ2-7; D remains ambiguous. Trimming shortened V by 4 bases and J by 0 bases, and 6 bases separated the two germline ends. The CDR3 runs to 13 residues. CDR1 is KGHDR and CDR2 is SFDVKD in the germline V gene. CDR3 DNA sequence: TGTGCCACCAGTGAGAGGAGCTCCTACGAGCAGTACTTC. Its translation: CATSERSSYEQYF.